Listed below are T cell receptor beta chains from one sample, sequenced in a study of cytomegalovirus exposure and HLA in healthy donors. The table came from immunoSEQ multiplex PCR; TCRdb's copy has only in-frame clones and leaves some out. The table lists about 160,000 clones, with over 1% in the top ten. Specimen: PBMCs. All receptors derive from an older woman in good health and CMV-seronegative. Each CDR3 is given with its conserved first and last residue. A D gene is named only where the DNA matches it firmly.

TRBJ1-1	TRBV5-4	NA	CASSSDGYYTEAFF	TGTGCCAGCAGCTCCGACGGGTACTACACTGAAGCTTTCTTT
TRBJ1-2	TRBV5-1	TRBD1	CASSRSQGAGGGYGYTF	TGCGCCAGCAGCCGGTCGCAGGGGGCTGGGGGGGGCTATGGCTACACCTTC
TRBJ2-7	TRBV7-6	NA	CASSLEGTLLEQYF	TGTGCCAGCAGCTTAGAAGGGACTCTGTTAGAGCAGTACTTC
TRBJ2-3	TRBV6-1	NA	CASSDAPGDTDTQYF	TGTGCCAGCAGCGACGCCCCGGGAGACACAGATACGCAGTATTTT
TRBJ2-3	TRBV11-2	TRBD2	CASSLDRGGAGDTQYF	TGTGCCAGCAGCTTAGATCGCGGGGGGGCCGGAGATACGCAGTATTTT
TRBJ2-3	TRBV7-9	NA	CASSSDLGGVTDTQYF	TGTGCCAGCAGCTCGGACTTAGGGGGGGTCACAGATACGCAGTATTTT
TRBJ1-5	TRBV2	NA	CASSVARGKPQHF	TGTGCCAGCAGTGTTGCCAGGGGTAAGCCCCAGCATTTT
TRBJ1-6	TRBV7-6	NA	CASSFSGREAYNSPLHF	TGTGCCAGCAGCTTCTCGGGAAGGGAGGCCTATAATTCACCCCTCCACTTT
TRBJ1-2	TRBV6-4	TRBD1	CASSEDRQANYGYTF	TGTGCCAGCAGTGAGGACAGGCAAGCTAACTATGGCTACACCTTC
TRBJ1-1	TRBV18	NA	CASSPSQGGWLPNTEAFF	TGTGCCAGCTCACCATCTCAGGGTGGTTGGTTACCGAACACTGAAGCTTTCTTT
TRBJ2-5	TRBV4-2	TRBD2	CASSQLTSKVGEETQYF	TGTGCCAGCAGCCAATTGACTAGCAAAGTAGGGGAAGAGACCCAGTACTTC
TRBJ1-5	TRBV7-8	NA	CASSRHINQPQHF	TGTGCCAGCAGCAGACACATAAATCAGCCCCAGCATTTT
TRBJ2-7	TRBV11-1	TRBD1	CASQGASSYEQYF	TGTGCCAGCCAGGGGGCCAGCTCCTACGAGCAGTACTTC
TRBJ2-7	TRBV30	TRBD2	CAWSVKGGRFEQYF	TGTGCCTGGAGTGTAAAAGGCGGGAGGTTCGAGCAGTACTTC
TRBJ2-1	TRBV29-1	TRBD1	CSVRTGVYNEQFF	TGCAGCGTTCGGACAGGAGTCTACAATGAGCAGTTCTTC
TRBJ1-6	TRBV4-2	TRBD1	CASSPDRANSPLHF	TGTGCCAGCAGCCCCGACAGGGCAAATTCACCCCTCCACTTT
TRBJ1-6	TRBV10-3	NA	CASRQSSSYNSPLHF	TGTGCCAGCAGACAGTCGAGCTCCTATAATTCACCCCTCCACTTT
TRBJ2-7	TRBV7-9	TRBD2	CASSLGQREGPLYEQYF	TGTGCCAGCAGCTTAGGGCAGCGGGAGGGCCCTCTGTACGAGCAGTACTTC
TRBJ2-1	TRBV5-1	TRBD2	CASRTSGANNEQFF	TGCGCCAGCAGGACTAGCGGGGCGAACAATGAGCAGTTCTTC
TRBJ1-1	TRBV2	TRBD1	CASRPAGQGNTEAFF	TGTGCCAGCAGACCCGCGGGACAGGGGAACACTGAAGCTTTCTTT
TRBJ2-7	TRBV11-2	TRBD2	CASSLDAGVYEQYF	TGTGCCAGCAGCTTAGATGCGGGGGTATACGAGCAGTACTTC
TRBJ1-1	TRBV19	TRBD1	CASSILAGGMNTEAFF	TGTGCCAGTAGTATATTGGCAGGGGGTATGAACACTGAAGCTTTCTTT
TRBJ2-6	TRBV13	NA	CASSLSGSPTLGANVLTF	TGTGCCAGCAGCTTGAGTGGTTCCCCCACTCTCGGGGCCAACGTCCTGACTTTC
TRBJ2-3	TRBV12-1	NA	CASSFQGNHTQYF	TGTGCCAGCAGCTTTCAGGGTAATCATACGCAGTATTTT
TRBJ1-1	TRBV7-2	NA	CASSRQGSLTEAFF	TGTGCCAGCAGCCGTCAGGGGAGTTTGACTGAAGCTTTCTTT
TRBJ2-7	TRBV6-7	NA	CASPTLRGCEQYF	TGTGCCAGCCCCACTCTTAGGGGCTGCGAGCAGTACTTC
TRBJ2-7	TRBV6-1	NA	CASTSDLVPYEQYF	TGTGCCAGCACCTCGGACTTGGTCCCCTACGAGCAGTACTTC
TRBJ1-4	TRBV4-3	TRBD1	CASSHMDREEKLFF	TGCGCCAGCAGCCATATGGACAGGGAGGAAAAACTGTTTTTT
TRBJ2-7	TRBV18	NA	CASSRPGNEQYF	TGTGCCAGCTCGAGACCAGGGAACGAGCAGTACTTC
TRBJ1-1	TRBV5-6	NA	CASSVDSSTEAFF	TGTGCCAGCAGCGTGGACAGTAGCACTGAAGCTTTCTTT
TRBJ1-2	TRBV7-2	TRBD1	CASSLDRQGRYGYTF	TGTGCCAGCAGCTTAGACCGACAGGGCCGCTATGGCTACACCTTC
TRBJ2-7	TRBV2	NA	CASSTVSGNEQYF	TGTGCCAGCAGTACGGTCTCGGGGAACGAGCAGTACTTC
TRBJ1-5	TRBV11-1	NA	CAFYESTVLACNQPQHF	TGTGCCTTTTATGAGAGCACGGTCCTAGCGTGCAATCAGCCCCAGCATTTT
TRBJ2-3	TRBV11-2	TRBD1	CASSLVGQGADTQYF	TGTGCCAGCAGCTTAGTAGGACAGGGGGCAGATACGCAGTATTTT
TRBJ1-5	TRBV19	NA	CASSSGPGAQPQHF	TGTGCCAGTAGCTCCGGGCCAGGGGCTCAGCCCCAGCATTTT
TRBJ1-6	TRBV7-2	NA	CASSLEIPAINNSPLHF	TGTGCCAGCAGCCTAGAGATCCCCGCTATCAATAATTCACCCCTCCACTTT
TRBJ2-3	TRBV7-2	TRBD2	CASRQRGGLTDTQYF	TGTGCCAGCAGACAGCGGGGGGGCCTAACAGATACGCAGTATTTT
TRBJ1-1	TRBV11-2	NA	CASSLLWAELGTEAFF	TGTGCCAGCAGCCTTCTATGGGCCGAGTTAGGCACTGAAGCTTTCTTT
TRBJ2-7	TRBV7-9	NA	CASSPRGNAYEQYF	TGTGCCAGCAGCCCCAGGGGAAATGCCTACGAGCAGTACTTC
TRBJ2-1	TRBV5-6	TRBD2	CASSVTSGLYNEQFF	TGTGCCAGCAGCGTGACTAGCGGATTATACAATGAGCAGTTCTTC
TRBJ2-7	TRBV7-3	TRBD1	CASSRGQGNYEQYF	TGTGCCAGCAGCAGGGGACAGGGGAACTACGAGCAGTACTTC
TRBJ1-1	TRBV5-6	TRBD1	CASSSILRGPSNTEAFF	TGTGCCAGCAGCTCGATCCTCAGGGGGCCTTCGAACACTGAAGCTTTCTTT
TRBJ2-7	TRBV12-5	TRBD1	CASGAKGQATYEQYF	TGTGCTAGTGGGGCCAAGGGACAGGCCACCTACGAGCAGTACTTC
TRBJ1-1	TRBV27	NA	CASSRIENTEAFF	TGTGCCAGCAGTCGTATAGAGAACACTGAAGCTTTCTTT
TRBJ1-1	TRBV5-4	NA	CASSFPERGGTEAFF	TGTGCCAGCAGCTTCCCTGAACGGGGTGGCACTGAAGCTTTCTTT
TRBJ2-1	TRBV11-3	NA	CASSLVTNEQFF	TGTGCCAGCAGCTTAGTCACTAATGAGCAGTTCTTC
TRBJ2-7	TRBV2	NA	CASFRFTYEQYF	TGTGCCAGCTTTAGATTTACCTACGAGCAGTACTTC
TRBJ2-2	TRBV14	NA	CASSQQRTGELFF	TGTGCCAGCAGCCAACAGCGCACCGGGGAGCTGTTTTTT
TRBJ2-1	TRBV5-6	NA	CASSLVASYNEQFF	TGTGCCAGCAGCTTGGTAGCCTCCTACAATGAGCAGTTCTTC
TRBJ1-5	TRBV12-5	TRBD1	CASGLGDRVRRSGPQHF	TGTGCTAGTGGTTTGGGGGACAGGGTGAGGAGATCTGGGCCCCAGCATTTT
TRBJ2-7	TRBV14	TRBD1	CASSFGQGRVEYF	TGTGCCAGCAGCTTTGGACAGGGAAGGGTTGAGTACTTC
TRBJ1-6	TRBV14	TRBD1	CASSQEAFQQGDSPLHF	TGTGCCAGCAGCCAAGAAGCGTTCCAGCAGGGGGATTCACCCCTCCACTTT
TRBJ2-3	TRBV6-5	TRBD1	CATSSGTAITDTQYF	TGTGCCACTTCGTCCGGGACAGCTATCACAGATACGCAGTATTTT
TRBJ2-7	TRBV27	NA	CASSFTDRRSYEQYF	TGTGCCAGCAGTTTTACAGACAGGCGATCCTACGAGCAGTACTTC
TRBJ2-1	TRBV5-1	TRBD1	CASRDRDRVYNEQFF	TGCGCCAGCAGGGACCGGGACAGGGTCTACAATGAGCAGTTCTTC
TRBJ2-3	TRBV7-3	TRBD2	CASSLLPPLAETDTQYF	TGTGCCAGCAGCTTATTACCTCCACTAGCGGAGACAGATACGCAGTATTTT
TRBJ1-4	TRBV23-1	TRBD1	CASTQGGRGPIF	TGCGCCAGCACTCAAGGGGGCAGGGGGCCGATTTTT
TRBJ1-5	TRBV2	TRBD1	CASSEDRLSNQPQHF	TGTGCCAGCAGTGAGGACAGGCTCAGCAATCAGCCCCAGCATTTT
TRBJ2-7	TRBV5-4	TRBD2	CASSLEGAGGRYEQYF	TGTGCCAGCAGCTTGGAGGGCGCGGGAGGGCGCTACGAGCAGTACTTC